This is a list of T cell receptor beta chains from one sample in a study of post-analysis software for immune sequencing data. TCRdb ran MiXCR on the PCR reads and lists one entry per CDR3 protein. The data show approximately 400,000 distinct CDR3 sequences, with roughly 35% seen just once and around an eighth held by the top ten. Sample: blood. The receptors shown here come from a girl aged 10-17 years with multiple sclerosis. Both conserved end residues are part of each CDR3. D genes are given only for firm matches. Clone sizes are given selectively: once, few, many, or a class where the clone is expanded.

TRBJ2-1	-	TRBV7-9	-	TGTGCCAGCACCTATTGGCGTGGCGTGGGTTACAACGAGCAGTTCTTC	CASTYWRGVGYNEQFF
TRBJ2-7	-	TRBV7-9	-	TGTGCCAGCAGCTTAGTGGTCAGTCCCGCTGGCGAGCAGTACTTC	CASSLVVSPAGEQYF
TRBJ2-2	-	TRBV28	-	TGTGCCAGCAAAGGAGAGGGGGCGAACACCGGGGAGCTGTTTTTT	CASKGEGANTGELFF
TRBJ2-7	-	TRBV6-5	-	TGTGCCAGCAGTTCCCAGGCGACAGGTTTTAGATACGAGCAGTACTTC	CASSSQATGFRYEQYF
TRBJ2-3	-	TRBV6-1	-	TGTGCCAGCAGTAAAGGGCAGGGGATACCCGATACGCAGTATTTT	CASSKGQGIPDTQYF
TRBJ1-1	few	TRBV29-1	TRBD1	TGCAGCGTCCAGGGGGGGCAAGGGTTCGTCACTGAAGCTTTCTTT	CSVQGGQGFVTEAFF
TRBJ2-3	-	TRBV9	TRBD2	TGTGCCAGCAGCGACGGACTAGCGGGGTACACAGATACGCAGTATTTT	CASSDGLAGYTDTQYF
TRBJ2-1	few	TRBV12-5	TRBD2	TGTGCTAGTGGTTTGGTACTGGGGGGGGATTATTACAATGAGCAGTTCTTC	CASGLVLGGDYYNEQFF
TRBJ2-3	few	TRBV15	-	TGTGCCACCAGCAGAGATGGTCGCGGGAATAGCGCAGATATGCAGTATTTT	CATSRDGRGNSADMQYF
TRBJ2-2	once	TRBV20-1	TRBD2	TGCAGTGCTAGAGCCCCGACTAGCGGGGACCTCACCGGGGAGCTGTTTTTT	CSARAPTSGDLTGELFF
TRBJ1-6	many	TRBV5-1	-	TGCGCCAGCAGGAGCTCCTATAATTCACCCCTCCACTTT	CASRSSYNSPLHF
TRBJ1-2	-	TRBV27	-	TGTGCCAGCAGTCCGAGGGCAGCGAGCTATGGCTACACCTTC	CASSPRAASYGYTF
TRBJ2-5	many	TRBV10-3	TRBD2	TGTGCCATCAGCTCCGGGGGGGCCACAGAGACCCAGTACTTC	CAISSGGATETQYF
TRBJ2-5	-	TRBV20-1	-	TGCAGTGCTAGACGGGCGGGGTCGAAGGAGACCCAGTACTTC	CSARRAGSKETQYF
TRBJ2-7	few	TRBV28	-	TGTGCCAGCAGTTTACCCAGGCCCTTGATCGAGCAGTACTTC	CASSLPRPLIEQYF
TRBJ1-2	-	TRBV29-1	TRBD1	TGCGGCGTTGGGGCGGGACAGAAAAACTATGGCTACACCTTC	CGVGAGQKNYGYTF
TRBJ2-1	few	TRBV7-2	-	TGTGCCAGCAGCTGGAAGGGGAATGAGCAGTTCTTC	CASSWKGNEQFF
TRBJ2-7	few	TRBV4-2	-	TGTGCCAGCAGCCAAGAGTGGTCCGGGACAAACTACGAGCAGTACTTC	CASSQEWSGTNYEQYF
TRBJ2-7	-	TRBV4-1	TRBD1	TGCGCCAGCAGCCAAGTGTTTCGGGGACAGGGGTACGAGCAGTACTTC	CASSQVFRGQGYEQYF
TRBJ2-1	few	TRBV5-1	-	TGCGCCAGCTCCTGGGAGGGGGTTGGTTGGAATGAGCAGTTCTTC	CASSWEGVGWNEQFF
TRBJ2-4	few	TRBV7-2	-	TGTGCCAGCAGCTTAAAGGGGGGGGAAAACATTCAGTACTTC	CASSLKGGENIQYF
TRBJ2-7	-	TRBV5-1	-	TGCGCCAGCAGCCAGACGGACAGTGCCTTATACGAGCAGTACTTC	CASSQTDSALYEQYF
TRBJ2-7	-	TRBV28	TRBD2	TGTGCCAGCAAGGGTGGGGGTAGCGGGGGGCCTCCCTACGAGCAGTACTTC	CASKGGGSGGPPYEQYF
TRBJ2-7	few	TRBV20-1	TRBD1	TGCAGTGCTAGGGGTTACCGCGGACAGGGGGTCTTGAGCTCCTACGAGCAGTACTTC	CSARGYRGQGVLSSYEQYF
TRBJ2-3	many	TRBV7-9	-	TGTGCCAGCAGCTTATCAATCAAGGATACGCAGTATTTT	CASSLSIKDTQYF
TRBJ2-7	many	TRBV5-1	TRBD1	TGCGCCAGCAGCTTGGGGGACAGGGAGCTCCTCTACGAGCAGTACTTC	CASSLGDRELLYEQYF
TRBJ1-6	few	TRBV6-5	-	TGTGCCAGCAAGGGGTGGCCAGGGAGTCGTTCACCCCTCCACTTT	CASKGWPGSRSPLHF
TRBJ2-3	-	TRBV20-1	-	TGCAGTGCTAGAGTAGCGCCAGATACGCAGTATTTT	CSARVAPDTQYF
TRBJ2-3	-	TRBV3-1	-	TGTGCCAGCAGCCCCTCCCCGGGGGCAGGCACAGATACGCAGTATTTT	CASSPSPGAGTDTQYF
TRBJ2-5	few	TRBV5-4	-	TGTGCCAGCAGCTTAGACGGGTACCAAGAGACCCAGTACTTC	CASSLDGYQETQYF
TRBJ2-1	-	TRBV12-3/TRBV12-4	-	TGTGCCAGCAGTTTAAACTTAGCGCAATCCTACAATGAGCAGTTCTTC	CASSLNLAQSYNEQFF
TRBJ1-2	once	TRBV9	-	TGTGCCAGCAGCGTAGGGCTAGGGAATGGCTACACCTTC	CASSVGLGNGYTF
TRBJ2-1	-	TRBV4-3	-	TGCGCCAGCAGCCAAGTGGTCACCCGGTATGAGCAGTTCTTC	CASSQVVTRYEQFF
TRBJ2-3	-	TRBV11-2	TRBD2	TGTGCCAGCAGCACTCATAGCGGGGTTAGCACAGATACGCAGTATTTT	CASSTHSGVSTDTQYF
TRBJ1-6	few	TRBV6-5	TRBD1	TGTGCCAGCAGTTACTCGAGAGGGGGCGATTCACCCCTCCACTTT	CASSYSRGGDSPLHF
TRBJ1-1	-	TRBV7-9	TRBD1	TGTGCCAGCGCCTCCGGGACAGGGATCGGTACTGAAGCTTTCTTT	CASASGTGIGTEAFF
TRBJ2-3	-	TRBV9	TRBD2	TGTGCCAGCAGCGTACTAGCGGGGAGCACAGATACGCAGTATTTT	CASSVLAGSTDTQYF
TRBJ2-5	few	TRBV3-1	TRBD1	TGTGCCAGCAGCCAAGACCCGACAGGGGGCAGGCAGACCCAGTACTTC	CASSQDPTGGRQTQYF
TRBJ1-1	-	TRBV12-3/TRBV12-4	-	TGTGCCAGCAGTCAATACGGAAGGATGAACACTGAAGCTTTCTTT	CASSQYGRMNTEAFF
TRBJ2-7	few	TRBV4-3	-	TGCGCCAGCAGCCAAGATCAGGCAGGGACCTACGAGCAGTACTTC	CASSQDQAGTYEQYF
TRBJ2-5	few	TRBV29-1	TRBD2	TGCAGCGTCATCCCGGGACTAGCGGGGGGCCTCATTATCGCGGAGACCCAGTACTTC	CSVIPGLAGGLIIAETQYF
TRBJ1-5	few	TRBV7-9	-	TGTGCCAGCAGCCCGGGCCTCGATAGCAATCAGCCCCAGCATTTT	CASSPGLDSNQPQHF
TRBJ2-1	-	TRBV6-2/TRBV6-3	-	TGTGCCAGCAGTTCATTCCGGGGGAGCTCCTACAATGAGCAGTTCTTC	CASSSFRGSSYNEQFF
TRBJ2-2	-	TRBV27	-	TGTGCCAGCAGTTTATCGATGGAAGCCGGGGAGCTGTTTTTT	CASSLSMEAGELFF
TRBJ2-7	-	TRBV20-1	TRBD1	TGCAGTGCTAGGGCCCCGACAGGGTCCCCTAACGAGCAGTACTTC	CSARAPTGSPNEQYF
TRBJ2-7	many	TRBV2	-	TGTGCCAGCAGTGAAACTCGGGCTAACGGCGCCGAGCAGTACTTC	CASSETRANGAEQYF
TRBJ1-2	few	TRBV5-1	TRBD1	TGCGCCAGCAGCATGGGACAGGATCTAGGCTATGGCTACACCTTC	CASSMGQDLGYGYTF
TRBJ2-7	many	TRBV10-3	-	TGTGCCATCAGTCAACACACCTACTTCGAGCAGTACTTC	CAISQHTYFEQYF
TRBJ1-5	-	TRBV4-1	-	TGCGCCAGCAGCCAAGATGAGGGGCTTCAGCCCCAGCATTTT	CASSQDEGLQPQHF
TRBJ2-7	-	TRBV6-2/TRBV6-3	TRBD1	TGTGCCAGCAGTTACTACTCGACAGGGCCCCCAAGAGAGCAGTACTTC	CASSYYSTGPPREQYF
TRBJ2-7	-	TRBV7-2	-	TGTGCCAGCAGCTCTCAAGGGGGTGCGCCTTCCTACGAGCAGTACTTC	CASSSQGGAPSYEQYF
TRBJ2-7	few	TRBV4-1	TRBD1	TGCGCCAGCAGCCAGCCGGACAGGGCAGATGACGAGCAGTACTTC	CASSQPDRADDEQYF
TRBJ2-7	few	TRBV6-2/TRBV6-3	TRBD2	TGTGCCAGCAGTTGGACTAGCGGGGCTTTAGCCTACGAGCAGTACTTC	CASSWTSGALAYEQYF
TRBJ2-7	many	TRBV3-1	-	TGTGCCAGCAGCCAAGGGCAGAACGAGCAGTACTTC	CASSQGQNEQYF
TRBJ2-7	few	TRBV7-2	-	TGTGCCAGCAGCTTTACCAAGCCCTACGAGCAGTACTTC	CASSFTKPYEQYF
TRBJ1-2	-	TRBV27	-	TGTGCCAGCAGTCCCACTGAGCTTAACTATGGCTACACCTTC	CASSPTELNYGYTF
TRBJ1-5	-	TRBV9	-	TGTGCCAGCAGCGAGGGGAGGGGAGGCAATCAGCCCCAGCATTTT	CASSEGRGGNQPQHF